Following are 21 T cell receptor beta chains from one sample sequenced in a study of blood T cell repertoires in COVID-19. The protocol was immunoSEQ multiplex PCR, while the TCRdb copy is restricted to in-frame clones and leaves out a portion. This table has a few hundred thousand clones, 87% appearing once. The sequencing input was PBMCs or T cells enriched from blood (not recorded which). All receptors derive from a woman in her 30s who had recovered from COVID-19.

CDR3 sequence reads: CATSDSRTSGGHNEQFF. The CDR3 DNA is TGTGCCACCAGTGATTCCCGGACTAGCGGGGGGCACAATGAGCAGTTCTTC. The chain uses TRBV24-1 and TRBJ2-1, with 14 bases identical to TRBD2. Looked up from germline, CDR1 is KGHDR and CDR2 is SFDVKD. With 2 bases clipped from V and 5 bases from J, the junction kept 4 bases outside the gene matches. The CDR3 spans 17 residues.

Only one count was recorded for this clone. The V gene is TRBV27, the J gene TRBJ2-7; TRBD1 agrees at 7 bases. The V segment lost 6 bases and the J segment 3 bases; nucleotides outside the gene matches: 11. Germline V lookup: CDR1 MNHEY, CDR2 SMNVEV (reference sequence). CDR3 length: 15 residues. In nucleotides, the CDR3 is TGTGCCAGCAGGAACTTCGGGACAGACGACTACGAGCAGTACTTC. It is translated as CASRNFGTDDYEQYF.

The rearrangement joins TRBV12-3 or TRBV12-4 to TRBJ1-2; D remains unclear. The CDR3 totals 13 residues. V was trimmed by 5 bases and J by 4 bases, leaving 11 bases between them. Here the CDR3 reads CASSPSSVYGYTF. The CDR3 nucleotides read TGTGCCAGCAGTCCGTCCTCGGTCTATGGCTACACCTTC.

The chain couples TRBV5-6 to TRBJ1-5; perhaps TRBD1 as D (5 bases). There are 15 residues in the CDR3. From germline, CDR1 is SGHDT and CDR2 YYEEEE. Between the trimmed V and J ends, which lost 2 bases and 3 bases, there was a span of 12 bases. CDR3 in DNA: TGTGCCAGCAGCTTTTGGTTACAGGTCAATCAGCCCCAGCATTTT. This encodes CASSFWLQVNQPQHF.

This sequence joins TRBV5-1 and TRBJ1-1; D perhaps matches TRBD1 (6 bases). This CDR3 has 13 amino acids. With 1 base removed from V and 7 bases from J, the gap between germline ends came to 11 bases. Germline CDR1 SGHRS, CDR2 YFSETQ. CDR3 bases: TGCGCCAGCAGCTTGTCAGTGACAGGTGAAGCTTTCTTT. It codes for CASSLSVTGEAFF.

In its sample, this clone was seen once. This chain links TRBV5-5 with TRBJ1-6; D ambiguous. Germline values: CDR1 SGHKS, CDR2 YYEKEE (reference sequence). Trimming took 10 bases from V and 6 from J, leaving 23 bases between them. This CDR3 has 16 amino acids. The CDR3 DNA reads as TGTGCCTGGGAGAACGGGGATTGGATTCCTAATTCACCCCTCCACTTT. It translates to CAWENGDWIPNSPLHF.

The chain uses TRBV11-2 and TRBJ2-5; a weak D match, TRBD1 (6 bases). The length of the CDR3 is 12 residues. Germline CDR1 is SGHAT and CDR2 is FQNNGV. The germline V and J ends were trimmed by 5 bases and 5 bases, with 9 bases remaining between them. DNA of the CDR3: TGTGCCAGCAGCCAGGGGCGCGAGACCCAGTACTTC. Its protein is CASSQGRETQYF. Complete variable domain (other parts from reference TRBV11-2 and TRBJ2-5): EAGVAQSPRYKIIEKRQSVAFWCNPISGHATLYWYQQILGQGPKLLIQFQNNGVVDDSQLPKDRFSAERLKGVDSTLKIQPAKLEDSAVYLCASSQGRETQYFGPGTRLLVL.

V and J are TRBV28 and TRBJ1-2, with D maybe TRBD1 (5 bases). The CDR3 runs 14 residues. Germline V gene sequence: CDR1 MDHEN, CDR2 SYDVKM. V lost 6 bases, J lost 1 base, and 12 bases lay in between. CDR3 DNA: TGTGCCAGCAGATTCGACAGTAGTAACTATGGCTACACCTTC. Translation: CASRFDSSNYGYTF.

The chain uses TRBV19 and TRBJ2-7; 8 bases map to TRBD2. This CDR3 spans 14 amino acids. The junction had 3 bases not matched to a gene; V was cut back by 4 bases and J by 1 base. In germline, CDR1 is LNHDA, CDR2 SQIVND (reference sequence). CDR3: CASSKAGGSYEQYF. The CDR3, as DNA: TGTGCCAGTAGTAAGGCGGGGGGATCCTACGAGCAGTACTTC.

Details on this clone: The junction and the germline gene differ at one end; a read error may be behind it. V usage is TRBV30 and J usage is TRBJ2-7, with TRBD2 matching 10 bases. This CDR3 has 13 amino acids. Germline CDR1 is GTSNPN and CDR2 is SVGIG (reference sequence). CDR3 sequence: CARRTSGPYEQYF. The CDR3 DNA sequence: TGTGCCCGGAGGACTAGCGGCCCCTACGAGCAGTACTTC.

The chain recombines TRBV15 with TRBJ1-6; D is unresolved. The length of the CDR3 is 15 residues. Germline V lookup: CDR1 LNHNV, CDR2 YYDKDF (reference sequence). The V gene lost 5 bases and the J gene lost 7 bases, with 15 bases spanning the gap. This chain's CDR3 is CATSLHRDPNSPLHF. The CDR3 DNA reads TGTGCCACCAGCTTACACCGGGATCCCAATTCACCCCTCCACTTT.

V is TRBV5-6 and J is TRBJ1-6; 8 bases are shared with TRBD1. This CDR3 spans 16 amino acids. J was trimmed by 8 bases and V by 5 bases; bases with no gene match: 12. Per the germline V gene, CDR1 is SGHDT and CDR2 is YYEEEE. The CDR3 DNA is TGTGCCAGCAGGCAGTTGGGGCAGGGGGCGTATTCACCCCTCCACTTT. Protein sequence: CASRQLGQGAYSPLHF.

This chain links TRBV6-2 or TRBV6-3 with TRBJ2-7; 12 bases line up with TRBD1. The CDR3 runs to 14 residues. J was trimmed by 5 bases and V by 4 bases; bases with no gene match: 3. The germline gives CDR1 MNHEY, CDR2 SVGEGT. CDR3 DNA sequence: TGTGCCAGCAGTTTGGGACAGGGGGCCCACGAGCAGTACTTC. Its translation is CASSLGQGAHEQYF.

The chain carries TRBV7-2 and TRBJ2-1; a weak D match, TRBD2 (7 bases). Trimming cost V 7 bases and J 7 bases, with 26 bases left between them. Germline values: CDR1 SGHTA, CDR2 FQGNSA. This CDR3 has 17 residues. The CDR3 nucleotides are TGTGCCAGCACCATCTGGGGGGGGGCCTCCTCTAGGAATGAGCAGTTCTTC. It translates to CASTIWGGASSRNEQFF. The full variable domain, its missing parts supplied by reference TRBV7-2 and TRBJ2-1, is GAGVSQSPSNKVTEKGKDVELRCDPISGHTALYWYRQSLGQGLEFLIYFQGNSAPDKSGLPSDRFSAERTGGSVSTLTIQRTQQEDSAVYLCASTIWGGASSRNEQFFGPGTRLTVL.

The V call is TRBV7-9, the J call TRBJ2-2; D perhaps matches TRBD2 (5 bases). CDR1 SEHNR and CDR2 FQNEAQ come from the germline V gene (reference sequence). The CDR3 is made up of 16 amino acids. With 5 bases removed from V and 3 bases from J, the gap between germline ends came to 16 bases. The CDR3: CASSRRRALDTGELFF. The CDR3 nucleotides read TGTGCCAGCAGCCGAAGACGCGCACTAGACACCGGGGAGCTGTTTTTT.

This rearrangement joins TRBV7-9 to TRBJ1-6; TRBD1 matches 8 bases. The J segment lost 7 bases and the V segment lost 5 bases, leaving 13 bases of the junction unmatched. This CDR3 spans 17 amino acids. Germline V gene sequence: CDR1 SEHNR, CDR2 FQNEAQ (reference sequence). The CDR3 bases are TGTGCCAGCAGCCCCGGCGGGTGGGACAGGTTCAATTCACCCCTCCACTTT. Residues: CASSPGGWDRFNSPLHF.

The chain couples TRBV13 to TRBJ2-7; 7 nucleotides match TRBD1. Trimming cost V 2 bases and J 5 bases; bases outside gene matches: 6. Germline V CDR1 and CDR2: PRHDT, FYEKMQ (reference sequence). This CDR3 region has 14 residues. The CDR3 is CASSLWKGGDEQYF. DNA of the CDR3: TGTGCCAGCAGCTTATGGAAAGGGGGCGACGAGCAGTACTTC.

The chain is built from TRBV28 and TRBJ1-2; 8 bases align to TRBD1. The ends lost 4 bases at V and 4 bases at J; junction bases unmatched: 5. The CDR3 is 14 residues long. CDR1 and CDR2 from the germline V gene are MDHEN and SYDVKM. CDR3 in DNA: TGTGCCAGCAGTTCCCTCGGGACAGGCTATGGCTACACCTTC. This codes for CASSSLGTGYGYTF.

Concerning this clone: One junction end does not reproduce the germline sequence, and a read error may be involved. The CDR3, as DNA: TGTGCCAGCAGCTTAATCGGACAGGGAATGAACTTC. Its protein is CASSLIGQGMNF. V usage is TRBV7-8 and J usage is TRBJ2-4, with 8 bases lining up with TRBD1. Per the germline V gene, CDR1 is SGHVS and CDR2 is FQNEAQ. This CDR3 contains 12 residues. Based on the CDR3 plus reference TRBV7-8 and TRBJ2-4, the full variable domain is GAGVSQSPRYKVAKRGQDVALRCDPISGHVSLFWYQQALGQGPEFLTYFQNEAQLDKSGLPSDRFFAERPEGSVSTLKIQRTQQEDSAVYLCASSLIGQGMNFGAGTRLSVL.

The chain is built from TRBV7-9 and TRBJ1-1, with D unclear. The CDR3 extends over 14 amino acids. Germline lookup yields CDR1 SEHNR and CDR2 FQNEAQ (reference sequence). The ends were cut back, 5 bases at V and 4 bases at J, with 14 bases in the middle. CDR3 nucleotide sequence: TGTGCCAGCAGCCCAACATTTCTTCGCACTGAAGCTTTCTTT. Translation: CASSPTFLRTEAFF.

This chain links TRBV18 with TRBJ2-5, with 8 bases fitting TRBD2. Germline CDR1 KGHSH, CDR2 LQKENI. The junction had 10 bases not matched to a gene; V was cut back by 3 bases and J by 4 bases. This CDR3 is 16 amino acids long. CDR3: CASSPRGGGVGETQYF. The CDR3 DNA reads as TGTGCCAGCTCACCTCGGGGGGGTGGAGTCGGAGAGACCCAGTACTTC.